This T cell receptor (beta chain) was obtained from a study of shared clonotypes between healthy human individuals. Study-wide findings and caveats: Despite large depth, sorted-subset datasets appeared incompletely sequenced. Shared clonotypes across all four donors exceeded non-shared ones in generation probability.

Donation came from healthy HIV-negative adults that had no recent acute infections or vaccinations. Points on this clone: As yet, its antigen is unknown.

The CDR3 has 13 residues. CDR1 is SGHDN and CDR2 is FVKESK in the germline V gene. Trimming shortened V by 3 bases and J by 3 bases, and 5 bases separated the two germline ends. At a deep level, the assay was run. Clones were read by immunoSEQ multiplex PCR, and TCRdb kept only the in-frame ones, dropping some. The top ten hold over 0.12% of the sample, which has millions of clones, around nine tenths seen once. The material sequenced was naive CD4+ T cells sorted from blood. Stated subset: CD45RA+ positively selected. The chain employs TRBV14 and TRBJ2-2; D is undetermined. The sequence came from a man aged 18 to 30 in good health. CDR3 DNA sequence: TGTGCCAGCAGCCAGCTTGACACCGGGGAGCTGTTTTTT. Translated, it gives CASSQLDTGELFF.